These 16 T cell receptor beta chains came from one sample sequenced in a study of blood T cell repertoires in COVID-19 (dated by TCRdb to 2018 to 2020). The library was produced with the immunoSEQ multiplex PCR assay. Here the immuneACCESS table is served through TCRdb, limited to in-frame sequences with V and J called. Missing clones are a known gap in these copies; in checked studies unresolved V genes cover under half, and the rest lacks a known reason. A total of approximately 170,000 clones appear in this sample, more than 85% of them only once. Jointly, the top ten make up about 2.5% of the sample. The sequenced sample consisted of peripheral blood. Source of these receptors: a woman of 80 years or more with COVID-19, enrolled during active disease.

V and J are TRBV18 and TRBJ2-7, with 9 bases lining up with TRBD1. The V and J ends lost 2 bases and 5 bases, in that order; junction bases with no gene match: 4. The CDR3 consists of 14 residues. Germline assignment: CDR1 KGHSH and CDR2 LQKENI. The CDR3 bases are TGTGCCAGCTCACCATCACAGGGGGCCGACGAGCAGTACTTC. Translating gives CASSPSQGADEQYF.

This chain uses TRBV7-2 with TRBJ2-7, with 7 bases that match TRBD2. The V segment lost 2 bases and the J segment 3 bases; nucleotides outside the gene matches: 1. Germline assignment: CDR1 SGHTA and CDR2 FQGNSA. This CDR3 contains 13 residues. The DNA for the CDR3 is TGTGCCAGCAGCTTACCTAGCGGCTACGAGCAGTACTTC. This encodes CASSLPSGYEQYF.

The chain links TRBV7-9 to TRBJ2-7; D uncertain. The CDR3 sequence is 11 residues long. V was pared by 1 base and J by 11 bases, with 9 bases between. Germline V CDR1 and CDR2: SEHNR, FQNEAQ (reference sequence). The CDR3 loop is CASSLDRVEYF. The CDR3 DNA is TGTGCCAGCAGCTTAGACCGAGTCGAGTACTTC.

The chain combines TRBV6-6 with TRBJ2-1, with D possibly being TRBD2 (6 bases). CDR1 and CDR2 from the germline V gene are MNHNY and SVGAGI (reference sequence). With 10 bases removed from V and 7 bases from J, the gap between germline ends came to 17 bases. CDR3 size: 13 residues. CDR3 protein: CATGEGPANEQFF. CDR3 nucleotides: TGTGCCACGGGAGAGGGCCCCGCGAATGAGCAGTTCTTC.

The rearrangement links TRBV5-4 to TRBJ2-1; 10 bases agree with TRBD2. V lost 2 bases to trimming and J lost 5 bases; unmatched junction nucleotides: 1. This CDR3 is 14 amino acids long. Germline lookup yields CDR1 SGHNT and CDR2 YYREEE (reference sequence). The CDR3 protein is CASSFGTSDNEQFF. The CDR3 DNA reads TGTGCCAGCAGCTTTGGGACTAGCGACAATGAGCAGTTCTTC.

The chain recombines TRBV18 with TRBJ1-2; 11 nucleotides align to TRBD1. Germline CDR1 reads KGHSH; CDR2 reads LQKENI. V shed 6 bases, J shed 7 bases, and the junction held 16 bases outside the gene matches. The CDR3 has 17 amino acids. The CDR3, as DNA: TGTGCCAGCTCCCCGGGACAGGGGGGACCTGTGGGGACTGGCTACACCTTC. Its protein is CASSPGQGGPVGTGYTF.

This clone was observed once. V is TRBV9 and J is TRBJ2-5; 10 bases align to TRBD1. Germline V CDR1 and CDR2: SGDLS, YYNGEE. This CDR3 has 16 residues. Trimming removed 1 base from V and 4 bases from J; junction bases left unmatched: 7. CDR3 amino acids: CASSVPRTGGTETQYF. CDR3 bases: TGTGCCAGCAGCGTACCGCGGACAGGGGGTACAGAGACCCAGTACTTC.

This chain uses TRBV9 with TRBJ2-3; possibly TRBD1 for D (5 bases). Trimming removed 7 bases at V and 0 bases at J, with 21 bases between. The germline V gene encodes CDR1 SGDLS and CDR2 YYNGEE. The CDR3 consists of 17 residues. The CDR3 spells CASPRRPGQGSTDTQYF. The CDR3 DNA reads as TGTGCCAGCCCGCGACGACCAGGGCAGGGCAGCACAGATACGCAGTATTTT.

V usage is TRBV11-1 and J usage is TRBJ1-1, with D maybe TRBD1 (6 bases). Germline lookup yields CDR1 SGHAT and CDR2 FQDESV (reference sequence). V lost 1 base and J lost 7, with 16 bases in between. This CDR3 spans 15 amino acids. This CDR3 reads CASSLELGAYNEAFF. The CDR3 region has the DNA TGTGCCAGCAGCTTAGAATTGGGGGCTTATAATGAAGCTTTCTTT.

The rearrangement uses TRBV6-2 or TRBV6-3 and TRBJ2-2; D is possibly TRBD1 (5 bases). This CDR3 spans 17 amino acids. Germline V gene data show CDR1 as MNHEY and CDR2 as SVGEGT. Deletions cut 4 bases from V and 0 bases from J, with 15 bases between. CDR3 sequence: CASSFHPDRPNTGELFF. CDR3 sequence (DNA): TGTGCCAGCAGTTTTCACCCCGACAGACCGAACACCGGGGAGCTGTTTTTT.

Here the CDR3 reads CASRETGGYGYTF. Here the CDR3 DNA reads TGTGCCAGCAGGGAGACAGGGGGCTATGGCTACACCTTC. The chain combines TRBV6-5 with TRBJ1-2; TRBD1 matches 9 bases. The CDR3 runs to 13 residues. Germline lookup yields CDR1 MNHEY and CDR2 SVGAGI. Trimming removed 6 bases from V and 4 bases from J; junction bases left unmatched: 3.

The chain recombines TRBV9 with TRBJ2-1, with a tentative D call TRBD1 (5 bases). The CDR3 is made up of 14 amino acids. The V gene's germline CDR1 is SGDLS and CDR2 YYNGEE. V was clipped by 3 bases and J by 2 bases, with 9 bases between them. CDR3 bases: TGTGCCAGCAGCGCCAGGGAAACCTACAATGAGCAGTTCTTC. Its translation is CASSARETYNEQFF.

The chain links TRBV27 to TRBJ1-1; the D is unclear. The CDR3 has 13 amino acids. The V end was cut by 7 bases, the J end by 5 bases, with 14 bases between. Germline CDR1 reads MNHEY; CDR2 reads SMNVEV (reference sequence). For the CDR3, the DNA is TGTGCCAGCACCCCTCCGGGGTCGACTGAAGCTTTCTTT. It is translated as CASTPPGSTEAFF.

The CDR3 DNA reads as TGCGCCAGCAGCGAAGGGACTAGCTCCTACGAGCAGTACTTC. Translated, it gives CASSEGTSSYEQYF. V gene TRBV5-1 combines with J gene TRBJ2-7; 8 nucleotides agree with TRBD2. J was trimmed by 0 bases and V by 4 bases; bases with no gene match: 3. Germline lookup yields CDR1 SGHRS and CDR2 YFSETQ. This CDR3 contains 14 residues.

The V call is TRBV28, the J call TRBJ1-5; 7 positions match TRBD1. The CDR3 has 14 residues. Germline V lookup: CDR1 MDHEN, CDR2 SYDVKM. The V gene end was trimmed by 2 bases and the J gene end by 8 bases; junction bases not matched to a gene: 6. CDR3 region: CASSLRGRAEPQHF. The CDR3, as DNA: TGTGCCAGCAGTTTAAGGGGGCGCGCAGAGCCCCAGCATTTT.

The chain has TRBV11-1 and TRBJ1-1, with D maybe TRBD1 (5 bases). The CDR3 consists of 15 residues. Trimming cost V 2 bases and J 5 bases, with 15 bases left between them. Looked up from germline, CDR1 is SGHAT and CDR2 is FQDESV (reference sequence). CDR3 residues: CASSLSAGLSTEAFF. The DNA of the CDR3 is TGTGCCAGCAGCTTAAGCGCAGGGTTGTCGACTGAAGCTTTCTTT.